Listed below are T cell receptor beta chains from one sample, sequenced in a study of T cells in Graves' hyperthyroidism and ophthalmopathy. TCRdb independently ran MiXCR on the multiplex PCR reads; one entry per CDR3 protein. This repertoire shows more than 500,000 distinct CDR3 sequences, under 15% found once; its top ten account for around 4.5%. The specimen sequenced was blood. The receptors come from a woman between 40 and 55 years old with Graves' ophthalmopathy. Both conserved end residues are part of each CDR3. The D gene is left open where the match is weak. A clone size is listed for some rows: how often the clone was seen (once, few, many), or a class if it is expanded.

abundance | d_gene | j_gene | v_gene | CDR3nt | CDR3aa
few | TRBD2 | TRBJ2-7 | TRBV7-8 | TGTGCCAGCAGCTTTCCGGGGGGTTCCAACTACGAGCAGTACTTC | CASSFPGGSNYEQYF
NA | TRBD1 | TRBJ2-7 | TRBV18 | TGTGCCAGCTCACGGACACAGGGGGACTCCTACGAGCAGTACTTC | CASSRTQGDSYEQYF
many | TRBD2 | TRBJ2-6 | TRBV28 | TGTGCCAGCAGTTCTCGGCGGGGGGCTGGGGCCAACGTCCTGACTTTC | CASSSRRGAGANVLTF
NA | NA | TRBJ1-1 | TRBV4-3 | TGCGCCAGCAGCCATGAACTTGTTATGAACACTGAAGCTTTCTTT | CASSHELVMNTEAFF
few | NA | TRBJ1-5 | TRBV30 | TGTGCCTGGAGTGTAGGTGGGCGGTCATATAGCAATCAGCCCCAGCATTTT | CAWSVGGRSYSNQPQHF
NA | TRBD1 | TRBJ1-2 | TRBV6-1 | TGTGCCAGCAGAAGGCCGACAGGGGGTGAGGGCTACACCTTC | CASRRPTGGEGYTF
few | TRBD1 | TRBJ2-7 | TRBV28 | TGTGCCAGCGGACAGGGGGTGAACGAGCAGTACTTC | CASGQGVNEQYF
few | TRBD1 | TRBJ1-5 | TRBV27 | TGTGCCAGTAAAAGGACAGGGCCCAATCAGCCCCAGCATTTT | CASKRTGPNQPQHF
NA | NA | TRBJ2-3 | TRBV30 | TGTGCCTGGAGTCCCGGTGGGGCGGAGGATACGCAGTATTTT | CAWSPGGAEDTQYF
NA | TRBD1 | TRBJ2-7 | TRBV19 | TGTGCCAGAAGACAGGGGCCCTCTTTGTACGAGCAGTACTTC | CARRQGPSLYEQYF
NA | TRBD1 | TRBJ1-6 | TRBV6-2/TRBV6-3 | TGTGCCAGCAGACGGGACAGCACTTATAATTCACCCCTCCACTTT | CASRRDSTYNSPLHF
many | NA | TRBJ2-2 | TRBV6-1 | TGTGCCAGCAGTGGGGTACAGGGTTGGACCGGGGAGCTGTTTTTT | CASSGVQGWTGELFF
NA | TRBD2 | TRBJ2-7 | TRBV12-3/TRBV12-4 | TGTGCCAGCATCCTGCGAGGGAGGGCCTACGAGCAGTACTTC | CASILRGRAYEQYF
NA | NA | TRBJ2-7 | TRBV3-1 | TGTGCCAGCAGCCAAGATATCCTAGCCTACGAGCAGTACTTC | CASSQDILAYEQYF
many | TRBD2 | TRBJ2-7 | TRBV28 | TGTGCCAGCAGTCAGGGACTAGCGGGGTTCGGTGTCTACGAGCAGTACTTC | CASSQGLAGFGVYEQYF
many | NA | TRBJ2-5 | TRBV7-6 | TGTGCCAGCAGCTTAGATACCGGGATGGAGACCCAGTACTTC | CASSLDTGMETQYF
NA | NA | TRBJ1-1 | TRBV12-3/TRBV12-4 | TGTGCCAGCACTCAAGTGATGAACACTGAAGCTTTCTTT | CASTQVMNTEAFF
many | NA | TRBJ2-7 | TRBV6-5 | TGTGCCAGCAGTTCGGACGGTTACGAGCAGTACTTC | CASSSDGYEQYF
many | NA | TRBJ1-5 | TRBV28 | TGTGCCAGCAGTCCGCGAGGGCTAAAAAGTAGTCAGCCCCAGCATTTT | CASSPRGLKSSQPQHF
NA | NA | TRBJ2-5 | TRBV15 | TGTGCCACCAGCAGAGAGTCAGGATACAGGGTGGGTCCAGAGACCCAGTACTTC | CATSRESGYRVGPETQYF
NA | NA | TRBJ2-2 | TRBV7-3 | TGTGCCAGCAGCTTAACAGCTAGCCCAAGCACCGGGGAGCTGTTTTTT | CASSLTASPSTGELFF
many | NA | TRBJ2-7 | TRBV19 | TGTGCCAGTAGTATCCCCGGCTACGAGCAGTACTTC | CASSIPGYEQYF
NA | TRBD1 | TRBJ2-7 | TRBV24-1 | TGTGCCACCAGTGATTTGCAGACAGGGCTCCAGTACTTC | CATSDLQTGLQYF
few | TRBD1 | TRBJ1-2 | TRBV27 | TGTGCCAGCAGTCCCATAGGACAGGTCTTCTATGGCTACACCTTC | CASSPIGQVFYGYTF
many | NA | TRBJ1-2 | TRBV6-5 | TGTGCCAGCAGTTACTCTGCAGGACCCTATGGCTACACCTTC | CASSYSAGPYGYTF
NA | TRBD2 | TRBJ2-7 | TRBV7-3 | TGTGCCAGCAGCGATGCCCTTCGACTAGCGGGAGACGAGCAGTACTTC | CASSDALRLAGDEQYF
many | TRBD1 | TRBJ2-7 | TRBV2 | TGTGCCAGCAGTGAGGGTGGAGGGACAGGCCTATACGAGCAGTACTTC | CASSEGGGTGLYEQYF